Below, 32 T cell receptor beta chains from the same sample are listed, as sequenced in a study of T cell responses to AZD1222 COVID-19 vaccine. TCRdb keeps only in-frame clones here, not all; method: immunoSEQ multiplex PCR. In the table there are approximately 110,000 clones, 87% of which are singletons. The sample here was peripheral blood, taken on day 0 of AZD1222 vaccination. All receptors derive from an adult in good health.

The rearrangement links TRBV10-3 to TRBJ2-2; D may match TRBD1 or TRBD2 (5 bases each). Trimming pared 4 bases from V and 0 bases from J, leaving 12 bases between. CDR3 length equals 16 residues. Germline values: CDR1 ENHRY, CDR2 SYGVKD. For the CDR3, the DNA is TGTGCCATCAGTGCTTTGGGGGTCCCGAACACCGGGGAGCTGTTTTTT. It specifies CAISALGVPNTGELFF.

This clone appeared once. The genes are TRBV6-5 and TRBJ1-2; no firm D call. This CDR3 is 13 amino acids long. V was shortened by 2 bases and J by 1 base, with 5 bases between the two germline ends. Germline assignment: CDR1 MNHEY and CDR2 SVGAGI. CDR3 in DNA: TGTGCCAGCAGTTACGTCAGTAACTATGGCTACACCTTC. Its translation is CASSYVSNYGYTF.

The genes are TRBV5-1 and TRBJ2-5; D is possibly TRBD1 (5 bases). The CDR3 has 16 residues. Germline lookup yields CDR1 SGHRS and CDR2 YFSETQ. Trimming took off 4 bases at V and 0 bases at J, with 16 bases between the two ends. CDR3: CASSRSITGYQETQYF. The CDR3 bases are TGCGCCAGCAGCCGCTCCATTACAGGTTACCAAGAGACCCAGTACTTC.

The rearrangement uses TRBV19 and TRBJ2-1; the D is unclear. Germline V gene lookup returns CDR1 LNHDA and CDR2 SQIVND (reference sequence). Between the trimmed V and J ends, which lost 5 bases and 4 bases, there was a span of 18 bases. CDR3 length: 16 residues. CDR3 protein: CASSVFGRQKYNEQFF. The CDR3 region has the DNA TGTGCCAGTAGTGTGTTTGGGCGACAAAAATACAATGAGCAGTTCTTC.

V usage is TRBV4-1 and J usage is TRBJ2-7; 7 bases agree with TRBD1. This CDR3 comprises 16 residues. V trimming: 4 bases; J trimming: 3 bases; junction bases outside the gene matches: 12. The V gene's germline CDR1 is MGHRA and CDR2 YSYEKL. Here the CDR3 reads CASSPGARQGSYEQYF. The CDR3 nucleotides read TGCGCCAGCAGCCCCGGGGCTAGACAGGGCAGCTACGAGCAGTACTTC.

The chain recombines TRBV28 with TRBJ2-7, with D unresolved. The CDR3 consists of 13 residues. Looked up from germline, CDR1 is MDHEN and CDR2 is SYDVKM. Trimming took off 6 bases at V and 2 bases at J, with 11 bases between the two ends. CDR3 loop: CASSFDGPYEQYF. CDR3 in DNA: TGTGCCAGCAGCTTCGACGGACCCTACGAGCAGTACTTC. The full variable domain, its missing parts supplied by reference TRBV28 and TRBJ2-7, is DVKVTQSSRYLVKRTGEKVFLECVQDMDHENMFWYRQDPGLGLRLIYFSYDVKMKEKGDIPEGYSVSREKKERFSLILESASTNQTSMYLCASSFDGPYEQYFGPGTRLTVT.

This chain uses TRBV10-3 with TRBJ1-2; 7 bases line up with TRBD1. The CDR3 contains 13 residues. V lost 10 bases, J lost 4 bases, and 9 bases stayed unmatched. Germline CDR1 ENHRY, CDR2 SYGVKD. CDR3 sequence (DNA): TGTGCCACTCAAACAGGGGAAGCCTATGGCTACACCTTC. Encoded protein: CATQTGEAYGYTF.

The chain couples TRBV28 to TRBJ2-1; D is unclear. Germline V CDR1 and CDR2: MDHEN, SYDVKM. V dropped 2 bases and J dropped 0 bases, with 14 bases sitting between them. CDR3 length: 17 amino acids. CDR3 nucleotides: TGTGCCAGCAGTTTAGGGGATAGCAGGAGCTCCTACAATGAGCAGTTCTTC. Amino acid sequence: CASSLGDSRSSYNEQFF.

This clone was recorded once. This chain joins TRBV28 and TRBJ1-2; a possible D gene is TRBD1 (6 bases). Trimming took off 3 bases at V and 5 bases at J, with 19 bases between the two ends. The CDR3 spans 16 residues. The germline V gene encodes CDR1 MDHEN and CDR2 SYDVKM. CDR3: CASSFAGARRAYGYTF. The CDR3 DNA is TGTGCCAGCAGTTTTGCGGGGGCGCGTCGGGCTTATGGCTACACCTTC.

The chain has TRBV9 and TRBJ1-2; the match to TRBD1 covers 12 bases. V trimming: 0 bases; J trimming: 4 bases; junction bases outside the gene matches: 7. The CDR3 is 17 amino acids. Per the germline V gene, CDR1 is SGDLS and CDR2 is YYNGEE. The CDR3 region has the DNA TGTGCCAGCAGCGTAGGGGACAGGGGGCCCAGAGGCTATGGCTACACCTTC. It is translated as CASSVGDRGPRGYGYTF.

The rearrangement links TRBV19 to TRBJ1-4; TRBD1 matches at 7 bases. This CDR3 is 15 amino acids long. Germline CDR1 reads LNHDA; CDR2 reads SQIVND (reference sequence). J lost 5 bases, V lost 5 bases, and 8 bases had no gene match. CDR3 nucleotides: TGTGCCAGTAGTGTTAGACAGGGAAAAAATGAAAAACTGTTTTTT. Protein sequence: CASSVRQGKNEKLFF. Using reference TRBV19 and TRBJ1-4 for the parts outside the CDR3, the full variable domain is DGGITQSPKYLFRKEGQNVTLSCEQNLNHDAMYWYRQDPGQGLRLIYYSQIVNDFQKGDIAEGYSVSREKKESFPLTVTSAQKNPTAFYLCASSVRQGKNEKLFFGSGTQLSVL.

The J gene is TRBJ2-1, the V gene TRBV11-2; D call uncertain. Germline loops: CDR1 SGHAT, CDR2 FQNNGV. V dropped 5 bases and J dropped 11 bases, with 10 bases sitting between them. The CDR3 has 11 residues. CDR3 residues: CASSPYKQQFF. In DNA form, the CDR3 reads TGTGCCAGCAGCCCCTACAAGCAGCAGTTCTTC.

The J gene is TRBJ2-1, the V gene TRBV27, with a possible D match to TRBD2 (7 bases). Germline V gene data show CDR1 as MNHEY and CDR2 as SMNVEV (reference sequence). V was shortened by 5 bases and J by 7 bases, with 15 bases between the two germline ends. CDR3 length equals 14 residues. CDR3 coding DNA: TGTGCCAGCAGTCCGCGGGGGCTAGCGAATGAGCAGTTCTTC. This codes for CASSPRGLANEQFF.

A few counts support this clone. The CDR3 protein is CATREVVGQGNYEQYF. CDR3 DNA: TGTGCCACCCGAGAGGTGGTGGGACAGGGAAACTACGAGCAGTACTTC. The gene calls are TRBV27 and TRBJ2-7; 9 bases fit TRBD1. V trimming: 10 bases; J trimming: 3 bases; junction bases outside the gene matches: 16. Looked up from germline, CDR1 is MNHEY and CDR2 is SMNVEV (reference sequence). The CDR3 runs 16 residues.

V is TRBV5-1 and J is TRBJ2-7, with D unresolved. The V and J ends lost 3 bases and 3 bases respectively, with 13 bases between them. Per germline, CDR1 SGHRS and CDR2 YFSETQ. This CDR3 has 14 residues. The CDR3 loop reads CASSSPGQDYEQYF. CDR3 DNA sequence: TGCGCCAGCAGCTCGCCGGGTCAAGACTACGAGCAGTACTTC. Full variable domain (rest looked up from reference TRBV5-1 and TRBJ2-7): KAGVTQTPRYLIKTRGQQVTLSCSPISGHRSVSWYQQTPGQGLQFLFEYFSETQRNKGNFPGRFSGRQFSNSRSEMNVSTLELGDSALYLCASSSPGQDYEQYFGPGTRLTVT.

This clone occurred a few times. V usage is TRBV6-1 and J usage is TRBJ1-1; D perhaps matches TRBD1 (6 bases). The V gene's germline CDR1 is MNHNS and CDR2 SASEGT. V was trimmed by 2 bases and J by 0 bases, leaving 13 bases between them. This CDR3 is 16 amino acids long. The CDR3 DNA sequence: TGTGCCAGCAGTGAAACGGGGAGACAGGTGAACACTGAAGCTTTCTTT. Its protein is CASSETGRQVNTEAFF.

The rearrangement uses TRBV18 and TRBJ1-6; 9 nucleotides line up with TRBD1. The CDR3 is 14 amino acids. Per germline, CDR1 KGHSH and CDR2 LQKENI. The V gene end was trimmed by 6 bases and the J gene end by 7 bases; junction bases not matched to a gene: 4. The CDR3 DNA is TGTGCCAGCTCCGGGACAGGGTCCAATTCACCCCTCCACTTT. Protein sequence: CASSGTGSNSPLHF.

This chain links TRBV19 with TRBJ1-2, with 8 nucleotides matching TRBD1. CDR3 length: 13 amino acids. V trimming: 4 bases; J trimming: 6 bases; junction bases outside the gene matches: 4. In germline, CDR1 is LNHDA, CDR2 SQIVND (reference sequence). The CDR3 bases are TGTGCCAGTAGTAGAGGACAGGGTGATGGCTACACCTTC. This sequence encodes CASSRGQGDGYTF.

This clone was counted only a few times. The chain combines TRBV7-2 with TRBJ1-2; D not certain. Germline-derived CDR1 and CDR2 are SGHTA and FQGNSA. The V and J ends lost 1 base and 6 bases respectively, with 18 bases between them. The CDR3 length is 16 residues. The CDR3 spells CASSLDRDLPINGYTF. In DNA, the CDR3 is TGTGCCAGCAGCTTAGACCGGGATTTGCCCATAAATGGCTACACCTTC. The whole variable domain, filled in from reference TRBV7-2 and TRBJ1-2, reads GAGVSQSPSNKVTEKGKDVELRCDPISGHTALYWYRQSLGQGLEFLIYFQGNSAPDKSGLPSDRFSAERTGGSVSTLTIQRTQQEDSAVYLCASSLDRDLPINGYTFGSGTRLTVV.

This chain connects TRBV10-1 to TRBJ2-4, with D possibly matching TRBD2 (6 bases). The CDR3 is 14 residues long. Germline-derived CDR1 and CDR2 are WNHNN and SYGVQD (reference sequence). V was clipped by 0 bases and J by 5 bases, with 8 bases between them. CDR3 sequence: CASSESGGQNIQYF. In DNA, the CDR3 is TGCGCCAGCAGTGAGTCCGGGGGACAAAACATTCAGTACTTC.

The genes are TRBV21-1 and TRBJ1-4. TRBV21-1 is designated a pseudogene. The CDR3 sequence is 13 residues long. CDR3 coding DNA: TGTGCCAGCAGCAGCTACGGGGGTGAAAAACTGTTTTTT. Encoded protein: CASSSYGGEKLFF.

The genes are TRBV9 and TRBJ2-2; tentatively, D is TRBD2 (7 bases). Per germline, CDR1 SGDLS and CDR2 YYNGEE. The V end was cut by 4 bases, the J end by 1 base, with 20 bases between. The CDR3 extends over 18 amino acids. The CDR3, as DNA: TGTGCCAGCAGCCCTAGTCCGGGGGGCAGCCTGAACACCGGGGAGCTGTTTTTT. This codes for CASSPSPGGSLNTGELFF.

The rearrangement links TRBV3-1 (or the pseudogene TRBV3-2) to TRBJ2-7, with 7 bases lining up with TRBD1. The germline gives CDR1 LGHDT, CDR2 YNNKEL (reference sequence). The CDR3 spans 15 residues. J gave up 1 base and V 4 bases, and 7 bases lay outside the gene matches. CDR3: CASSLTGAASYEQYF. The CDR3 bases are TGTGCCAGCAGCCTCACAGGGGCCGCTTCCTACGAGCAGTACTTC.

This clone was counted a single time. The chain joins TRBV5-5 to TRBJ1-2, with no clear D. The V gene lost 4 bases and the J gene lost 0 bases, with 10 bases spanning the gap. Germline V gene sequence: CDR1 SGHKS, CDR2 YYEKEE (reference sequence). CDR3 length equals 14 residues. The CDR3 DNA is TGTGCCAGCAGCCACACTGGAGCTAACTATGGCTACACCTTC. It is translated as CASSHTGANYGYTF.

The V gene is TRBV28, the J gene TRBJ2-5, with 15 bases lining up with TRBD2. Germline V gene data show CDR1 as MDHEN and CDR2 as SYDVKM. This CDR3 contains 17 residues. V lost 5 bases to trimming and J lost 4 bases; unmatched junction nucleotides: 8. CDR3 sequence: CASSPWTSGRELETQYF. The CDR3 region has the DNA TGTGCCAGCAGTCCATGGACTAGCGGGAGGGAGTTAGAGACCCAGTACTTC.

The V call is TRBV10-3, the J call TRBJ1-3; 7 bases align to TRBD1. This CDR3 is 14 amino acids long. Germline V CDR1 and CDR2: ENHRY, SYGVKD. V trimming: 8 bases; J trimming: 0 bases; junction bases outside the gene matches: 4. CDR3 nucleotide sequence: TGTGCCATCGGGGACAGCATCTCTGGAAACACCATATATTTT. It yields the protein CAIGDSISGNTIYF.

The chain recombines TRBV6-2 or TRBV6-3 with TRBJ1-2, with 7 bases identical to TRBD1. This CDR3 has 12 residues. Germline values: CDR1 MNHEY, CDR2 SVGEGT. V lost 6 bases, J lost 8 bases, and 6 bases stayed unmatched. CDR3 loop: CASSPLTGGYTF. The DNA of the CDR3 is TGTGCCAGCAGCCCATTGACAGGGGGCTACACCTTC.

The CDR3 nucleotides read TGCGCCAGCAGAATTGGCGCGGTGGGGAGTGGTGGTGGGACTGAAGCTTTCTTT. Translation gives CASRIGAVGSGGGTEAFF. The chain combines TRBV4-1 with TRBJ1-1, with D unclear. This CDR3 is built from 18 residues. Trimming took 6 bases from V and 5 from J, leaving 28 bases between them. Looked up from germline, CDR1 is MGHRA and CDR2 is YSYEKL.

V is TRBV18 and J is TRBJ2-1; perhaps TRBD2 as D (5 bases). The CDR3 spans 16 residues. Trimming removed 3 bases at V and 0 bases at J, with 12 bases between. The germline gives CDR1 KGHSH, CDR2 LQKENI. CDR3 loop: CASSPGRGRSYNEQFF. The CDR3 nucleotides are TGTGCCAGCTCACCTGGCCGGGGTCGCTCCTACAATGAGCAGTTCTTC.

V gene TRBV7-6 combines with J gene TRBJ2-3; 7 nucleotides agree with TRBD2. In germline, CDR1 is SGHVS, CDR2 FNYEAQ. CDR3 length equals 14 residues. V lost 2 bases, J lost 7 bases, and 6 bases stayed unmatched. The CDR3 sequence is CASSLSGLVNTQYF. The CDR3 nucleotides are TGTGCCAGCAGCTTATCTGGACTAGTAAATACGCAGTATTTT. The entire variable domain, with the rest obtained from reference TRBV7-6 and TRBJ2-3, is as follows: GAGVSQSPRYKVTKRGQDVALRCDPISGHVSLYWYRQALGQGPEFLTYFNYEAQQDKSGLPNDRFSAERPEGSISTLTIQRTEQRDSAMYRCASSLSGLVNTQYFGPGTRLTVL.

This clone has only one observation. V and J are TRBV6-5 and TRBJ1-1; TRBD1 is a possible D gene (5 bases). The CDR3 has 13 residues. The V gene's germline CDR1 is MNHEY and CDR2 SVGAGI. V lost 8 bases, J lost 1 base, and 11 bases lay in between. The CDR3 nucleotides are TGTGCCAGCGGACGGGGGAGGAACACTGAAGCTTTCTTT. Protein: CASGRGRNTEAFF.

J is TRBJ2-1 and V is TRBV12-5; D remains ambiguous. The V gene's germline CDR1 is LGHNT and CDR2 FRNRAP. The CDR3 spans 14 residues. Trimming pared 5 bases from V and 4 bases from J, leaving 12 bases between. The CDR3 sequence is CASGPTDGYNEQFF. In nucleotides, the CDR3 is TGTGCTAGTGGTCCTACCGACGGTTACAATGAGCAGTTCTTC. The full variable domain, completed using reference TRBV12-5 and TRBJ2-1, is DARVTQTPRHKVTEMGQEVTMRCQPILGHNTVFWYRQTMMQGLELLAYFRNRAPLDDSGMPKDRFSAEMPDATLATLKIQPSEPRDSAVYFCASGPTDGYNEQFFGPGTRLTVL.